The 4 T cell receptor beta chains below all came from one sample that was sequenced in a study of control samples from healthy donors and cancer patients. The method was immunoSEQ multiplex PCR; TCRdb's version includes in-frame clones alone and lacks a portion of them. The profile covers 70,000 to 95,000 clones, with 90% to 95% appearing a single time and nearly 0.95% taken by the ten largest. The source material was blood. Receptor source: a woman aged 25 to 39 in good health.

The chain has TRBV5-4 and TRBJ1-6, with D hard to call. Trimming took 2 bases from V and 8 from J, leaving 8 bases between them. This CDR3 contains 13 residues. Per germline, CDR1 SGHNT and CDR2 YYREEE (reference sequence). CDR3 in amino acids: CASSLVGYSPLHF. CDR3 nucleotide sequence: TGTGCCAGCAGCTTAGTTGGGTATTCACCCCTCCACTTT.

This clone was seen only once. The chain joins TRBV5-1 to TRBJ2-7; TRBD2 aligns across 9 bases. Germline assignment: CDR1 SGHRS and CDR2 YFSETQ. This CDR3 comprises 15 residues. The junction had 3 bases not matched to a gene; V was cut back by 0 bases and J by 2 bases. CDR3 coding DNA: TGCGCCAGCAGCTTGGAGGCGGGAGGGGCCTACGAGCAGTACTTC. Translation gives CASSLEAGGAYEQYF.

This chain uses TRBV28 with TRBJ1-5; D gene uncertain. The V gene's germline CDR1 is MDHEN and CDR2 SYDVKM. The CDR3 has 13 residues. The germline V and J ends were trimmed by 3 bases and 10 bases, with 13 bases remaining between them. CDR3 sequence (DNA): TGTGCCAGCAGTTTCCCCCCGTTGAAACCCCAGCATTTT. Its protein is CASSFPPLKPQHF.

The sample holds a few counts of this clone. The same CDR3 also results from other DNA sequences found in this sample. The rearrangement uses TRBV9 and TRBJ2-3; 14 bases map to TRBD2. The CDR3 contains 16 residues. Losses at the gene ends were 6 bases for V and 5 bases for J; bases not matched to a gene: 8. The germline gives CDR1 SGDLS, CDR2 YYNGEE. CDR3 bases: TGTGCCAGCACCGAGACTAGCGGGAGGGCCAAAGATACGCAGTATTTT. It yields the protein CASTETSGRAKDTQYF.